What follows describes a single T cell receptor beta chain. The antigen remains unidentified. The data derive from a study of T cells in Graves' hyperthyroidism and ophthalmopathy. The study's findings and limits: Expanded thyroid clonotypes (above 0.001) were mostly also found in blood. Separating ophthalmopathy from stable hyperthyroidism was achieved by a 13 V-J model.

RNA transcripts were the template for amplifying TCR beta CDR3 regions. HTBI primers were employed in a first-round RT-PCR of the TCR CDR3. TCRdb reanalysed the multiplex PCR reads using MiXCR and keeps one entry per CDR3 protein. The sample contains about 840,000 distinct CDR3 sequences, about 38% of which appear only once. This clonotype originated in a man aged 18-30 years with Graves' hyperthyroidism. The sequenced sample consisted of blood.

The CDR3 loop reads CATSSGRSGFHEQFF. CDR3 DNA sequence: TGTGCCACCAGCAGCGGGAGAAGTGGTTTCCATGAGCAGTTCTTC. V usage is TRBV15 and J usage is TRBJ2-1; tentatively, D is TRBD2 (6 bases). V shed 3 bases and J shed 8 bases, with 17 bases lying between them. Germline V gives CDR1 LNHNV, CDR2 YYDKDF (reference sequence). The CDR3 has 15 residues.